The clone carrying this T cell receptor beta chain was observed a handful of times. No antigen is known for it. This record comes from a study of blood T cells in healthy people across ages. Broader study findings: More naive CD4+ cells and higher diversity marked long-lived donors relative to aged donors.

For the second PCR, which ran for 7 to 11 cycles, a sample-barcoded 5' primer and a J-beta primer mix were used. TCRdb ran MiXCR on the 5' RACE reads and lists one entry per CDR3 protein. The data contain around 1,700,000 distinct CDR3 sequences, 28% of them singletons. The length of the CDR3 is 17 residues. Germline V gene sequence: CDR1 ENHRY, CDR2 SYGVKD. With 0 bases clipped from V and 5 bases from J, the junction kept 6 bases outside the gene matches. This receptor was obtained from a woman in her 30s in good health. The sample taken for sequencing was blood. This chain connects TRBV10-3 to TRBJ2-1; TRBD2 aligns across 11 bases. CDR3: CAISESVLAGGNNEQFF. The CDR3 nucleotides are TGTGCCATCAGTGAGTCGGTTCTAGCGGGGGGTAACAATGAGCAGTTCTTC.